This T cell receptor (beta chain) was retrieved from a study of cytomegalovirus exposure and HLA in healthy donors. PCR primers comprised 60 Vbeta and 13 Jbeta primers. TCRdb keeps only in-frame clones here, not all; method: immunoSEQ multiplex PCR. Its table records 55,000 to 85,000 clones. Overall study results and limits: Immune exposure information comprised only CMV serostatus. Most sequenced TCRs were rare (though some public TCRs occurred in many donors).

The V gene lost 2 bases and the J gene lost 5 bases, with 10 bases spanning the gap. Germline CDR1 reads SGHTA; CDR2 reads FQGTGA. The CDR3 is 13 residues long. Comment on this clone: Its antigen is unknown.

The rearrangement joins TRBV7-3 to TRBJ2-7; D uncertain. The TCR originated in a woman aged 25-40 years in good health and CMV-seronegative. The specimen sequenced was PBMCs. The CDR3 loop is CASSLGQTNEQYF. CDR3 nucleotide sequence: TGTGCCAGCAGCTTAGGGCAGACGAACGAGCAGTACTTC.